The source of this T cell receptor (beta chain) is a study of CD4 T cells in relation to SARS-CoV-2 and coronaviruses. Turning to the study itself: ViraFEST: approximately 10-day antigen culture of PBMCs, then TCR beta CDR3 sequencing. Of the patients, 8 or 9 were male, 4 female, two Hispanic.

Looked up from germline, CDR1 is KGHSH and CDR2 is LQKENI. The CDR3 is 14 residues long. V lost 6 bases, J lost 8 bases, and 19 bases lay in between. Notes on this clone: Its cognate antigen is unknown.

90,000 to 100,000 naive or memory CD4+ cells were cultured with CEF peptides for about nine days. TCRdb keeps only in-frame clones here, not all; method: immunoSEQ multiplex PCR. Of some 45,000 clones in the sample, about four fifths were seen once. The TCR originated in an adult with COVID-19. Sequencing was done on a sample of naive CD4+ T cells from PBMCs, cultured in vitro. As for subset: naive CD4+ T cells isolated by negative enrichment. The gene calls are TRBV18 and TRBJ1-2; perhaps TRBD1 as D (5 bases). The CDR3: CASSPSGAIRGYTF. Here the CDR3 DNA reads TGTGCCAGCTCCCCGTCCGGGGCCATAAGAGGCTACACCTTC. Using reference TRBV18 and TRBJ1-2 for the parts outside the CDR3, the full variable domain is NAGVMQNPRHLVRRRGQEARLRCSPMKGHSHVYWYRQLPEEGLKFMVYLQKENIIDESGMPKERFSAEFPKEGPSILRIQQVVRGDSAAYFCASSPSGAIRGYTFGSGTRLTVV.